Below are 9 T cell receptor beta chains sequenced from a single sample in a study of cytomegalovirus exposure and HLA in healthy donors. It was with 60 Vbeta and 13 Jbeta primers that the PCR ran. Using immunoSEQ multiplex PCR, the repertoire was profiled, and TCRdb retains in-frame clones only, with some absent. The sample lists about 120,000 clones, 60% to 85% occurring once. The source material was PBMCs. Every receptor here comes from a man in his forties or fifties in good health and CMV-seropositive.

Here the CDR3 DNA reads TGTGCCAGCAGCTTGGTAGGGGGCGGTTCACCCCTCCACTTT. Translation: CASSLVGGGSPLHF. The chain is built from TRBV5-6 and TRBJ1-6; 7 bases are shared with TRBD1. After removal of 0 bases from V and 9 bases from J, the junction contained 3 bases not matched to a gene. The CDR3 contains 14 residues. In germline, CDR1 is SGHDT, CDR2 YYEEEE.

The CDR3 DNA reads TGTGCCAGCAGCTTAACAGCGGGGCTGCAGACCCAGTACTTC. It yields the protein CASSLTAGLQTQYF. The genes are TRBV7-2 and TRBJ2-5; 7 bases agree with TRBD2. V was clipped by 2 bases and J by 6 bases; unmatched bases: 6. CDR3 size: 14 residues. CDR1 and CDR2 from the germline V gene are SGHTA and FQGNSA.

V usage is TRBV5-1 and J usage is TRBJ1-2; D possibly corresponds to TRBD1 (6 bases). There are 14 residues in the CDR3. Looked up from germline, CDR1 is SGHRS and CDR2 is YFSETQ. Trimming stripped 4 bases from V and 1 base from J, with 11 bases between. CDR3: CASSVGQLNYGYTF. The CDR3 DNA reads as TGCGCCAGCAGCGTAGGACAGCTTAACTATGGCTACACCTTC.

The table lists this clone with a count of one. The rearrangement links TRBV10-3 to TRBJ2-1; 8 bases are shared with TRBD2. Per germline, CDR1 ENHRY and CDR2 SYGVKD. The CDR3 extends over 14 amino acids. V gave up 6 bases and J gave up 5 bases; unmatched junction bases: 6. The CDR3 region has the DNA TGTGCCATCAGGCCGGGACTAGAACACAATGAGCAGTTCTTC. Its translation: CAIRPGLEHNEQFF.

The J gene is TRBJ2-3, the V gene TRBV30; the D is unclear. The CDR3 contains 15 residues. V was cut by 1 base and J by 0 bases, with 11 bases left in between. The germline V gene encodes CDR1 GTSNPN and CDR2 SVGIG (reference sequence). CDR3 nucleotides: TGTGCCTGGAGTGACCAGTCCCCCAGCACAGATACGCAGTATTTT. Residues: CAWSDQSPSTDTQYF.

CDR3 in DNA: TGTGCCAGCAGCTTCGAGGGATTAGGCCAGCCCCAGCATTTT. Its protein is CASSFEGLGQPQHF. This chain connects TRBV7-9 to TRBJ1-5; no firm D call. The germline V and J ends were trimmed by 3 bases and 7 bases, with 13 bases remaining between them. The CDR3 is 14 residues long. Germline V gene data show CDR1 as SEHNR and CDR2 as FQNEAQ (reference sequence). The full variable domain, in which reference TRBV7-9 and TRBJ1-5 provide the parts outside the CDR3, is DTGVSQNPRHKITKRGQNVTFRCDPISEHNRLYWYRQTLGQGPEFLTYFQNEAQLEKSRLLSDRFSAERPKGSFSTLEIQRTEQGDSAMYLCASSFEGLGQPQHFGDGTRLSIL.

The chain has TRBV5-1 and TRBJ2-7; TRBD1 aligns across 9 bases. V shed 3 bases and J 7 bases; nucleotides not matched to a gene: 8. This CDR3 region has 14 residues. The germline V gene encodes CDR1 SGHRS and CDR2 YFSETQ. CDR3 residues: CASSSGQGNREQYF. Here the CDR3 DNA reads TGCGCCAGCAGCTCGGGACAGGGTAATAGGGAGCAGTACTTC.

This clone was seen once. The chain employs TRBV12-5 and TRBJ2-5, with TRBD2 matching 7 bases. Germline-derived CDR1 and CDR2 are LGHNT and FRNRAP. This CDR3 is 16 amino acids long. Trimming cost V 5 bases and J 11 bases; bases outside gene matches: 20. CDR3 protein: CASGGNWGEGLGKQYF. In DNA, the CDR3 is TGTGCTAGTGGTGGCAATTGGGGGGAGGGCCTTGGCAAGCAGTACTTC.

The chain joins TRBV9 to TRBJ2-1; 11 nucleotides align to TRBD2. Germline V lookup: CDR1 SGDLS, CDR2 YYNGEE. J lost 8 bases, V lost 4 bases, and 2 bases had no gene match. The CDR3 runs to 13 residues. DNA for the CDR3: TGTGCCAGCAGCTCGGGACTAGCGGATGAGCAGTTCTTC. It translates to CASSSGLADEQFF. Full variable domain (remainder filled in from reference TRBV9 and TRBJ2-1): DSGVTQTPKHLITATGQRVTLRCSPRSGDLSVYWYQQSLDQGLQFLIQYYNGEERAKGNILERFSAQQFPDLHSELNLSSLELGDSALYFCASSSGLADEQFFGPGTRLTVL.